Following are 26 T cell receptor beta chains from one sample sequenced in a study of T cell responses to AZD1222 COVID-19 vaccine. Method: immunoSEQ multiplex PCR; TCRdb's copy keeps in-frame clones and lacks some. The data hold 100,000 to 150,000 clones, with 70% to 90% observed a single time. The sample in question was peripheral blood, obtained on day 0 of AZD1222 vaccination. The receptors come from an adult in good health.

The V and J genes are TRBV28 and TRBJ1-5, with unresolved D. Germline CDR1 is MDHEN and CDR2 is SYDVKM. The CDR3 consists of 15 residues. V was trimmed by 3 bases and J by 6 bases, leaving 15 bases between them. CDR3 amino acids: CASSLWGALVQPQHF. CDR3 sequence (DNA): TGTGCCAGCAGTTTGTGGGGAGCACTCGTTCAGCCCCAGCATTTT.

J is TRBJ1-6 and V is TRBV5-8; D unclear. The CDR3 loop spans 14 amino acids. Trimming took off 1 base at V and 7 bases at J, with 9 bases between the two ends. Germline loops: CDR1 SGHTS, CDR2 YDEGEE. CDR3 region: CASSLNRANSPLHF. The CDR3, as DNA: TGTGCCAGCAGCTTGAACCGGGCCAATTCACCCCTCCACTTT.

This clone was counted only a few times. The rearrangement joins TRBV18 to TRBJ1-2; 8 bases agree with TRBD1. The junction had 3 bases not matched to a gene; V was cut back by 3 bases and J by 6 bases. CDR3 size: 13 residues. Germline CDR1 is KGHSH and CDR2 is LQKENI. The CDR3 region has the DNA TGTGCCAGCTCACCCGGACAGGGTGATGGCTACACCTTC. It codes for CASSPGQGDGYTF.

J is TRBJ2-1 and V is TRBV19; D unclear. Germline CDR1 LNHDA, CDR2 SQIVND (reference sequence). This CDR3 is built from 14 residues. Trimming took off 3 bases at V and 6 bases at J, with 12 bases between the two ends. The CDR3 bases are TGTGCCAGTAGTATCGGTCTTGGGGTCAATGAGCAGTTCTTC. Residues: CASSIGLGVNEQFF.

This clone was picked up a small number of times. This sequence joins TRBV20-1 and TRBJ1-1; TRBD1 matches 7 bases. This CDR3 region has 15 residues. Germline CDR1 reads DFQATT; CDR2 reads SNEGSKA (reference sequence). The V gene end was trimmed by 3 bases and the J gene end by 0 bases; junction bases not matched to a gene: 7. CDR3 coding DNA: TGCAGTGCTAGTGGGGACAGACATTTGAACACTGAAGCTTTCTTT. This translates into CSASGDRHLNTEAFF.

Regarding this clone: The sample has other DNA sequences that encode this CDR3 too. The chain carries TRBV5-4 and TRBJ1-2, with TRBD1 matching over 8 bases. Losses at the gene ends were 4 bases for V and 2 bases for J; bases not matched to a gene: 4. CDR3 length: 14 residues. From germline, CDR1 is SGHNT and CDR2 YYREEE (reference sequence). CDR3 nucleotide sequence: TGTGCCAGCAGCCCGGACAGGGCCAACTATGGCTACACCTTC. It is translated as CASSPDRANYGYTF.

This clone was seen a handful of times. The CDR3 protein is CASSLILGSPLHF. CDR3 coding DNA: TGTGCCAGCAGCTTAATTCTAGGTTCACCCCTCCACTTT. J is TRBJ1-6 and V is TRBV7-3; no clear D. Germline V CDR1 and CDR2: SGHTA, FQGTGA. The CDR3 has 13 residues. V dropped 1 base and J dropped 9 bases, with 7 bases sitting between them.

The rearrangement links TRBV2 to TRBJ2-5, with 8 bases aligning to TRBD2. V lost 7 bases, J lost 1 base, and 11 bases stayed unmatched. There are 16 residues in the CDR3. The germline V gene encodes CDR1 SNHLY and CDR2 FYNNEI. Written as DNA, the CDR3 is TGTGCCAGCAAACTGTGGGGCGGGGGGACCCAAGAGACCCAGTACTTC. This sequence encodes CASKLWGGGTQETQYF.

This chain joins TRBV3-1 (or the pseudogene TRBV3-2) and TRBJ2-2, with D uncertain. Trimming shortened V by 10 bases and J by 1 base, and 10 bases separated the two germline ends. Germline-derived CDR1 and CDR2 are LGHDT and YNNKEL (reference sequence). This CDR3 contains 13 residues. This chain's CDR3 is CATHSWNTGELFF. The CDR3 coding sequence is TGTGCCACACACTCCTGGAACACCGGGGAGCTGTTTTTT.

J is TRBJ1-2 and V is TRBV12-3 or TRBV12-4; D is unclear. The CDR3 has 12 amino acids. The germline V and J ends were trimmed by 1 base and 8 bases, with 8 bases remaining between them. The CDR3 sequence is CASSLGGWGYTF. The CDR3 region has the DNA TGTGCCAGCAGTTTAGGGGGTTGGGGCTACACCTTC.

This chain joins TRBV29-1 and TRBJ1-1, with TRBD1 as a possible D gene (6 bases). The CDR3 has 15 amino acids. Germline CDR1 and CDR2: SQVTM and ANQGSEA. Trimming removed 4 bases at V and 4 bases at J, with 19 bases between. The CDR3 sequence is CSVVGEGGLGTEAFF. DNA of the CDR3: TGCAGCGTTGTAGGTGAGGGGGGATTAGGCACTGAAGCTTTCTTT.

This clone is a singleton in its sample. The chain has TRBV7-3 and TRBJ1-1; D not certain. Trimming stripped 0 bases from V and 0 bases from J, with 5 bases between. The CDR3 is 14 residues long. CDR1 is SGHTA, CDR2 FQGTGA, per germline. The CDR3 protein is CASSLTSVNTEAFF. The CDR3 DNA is TGTGCCAGCAGCTTAACGTCAGTGAACACTGAAGCTTTCTTT.

The chain joins TRBV3-1 (or the pseudogene TRBV3-2) to TRBJ1-2; a weak D match, TRBD1 (6 bases). The CDR3 is made up of 14 amino acids. V was pared by 4 bases and J by 3 bases, with 12 bases between. Germline V CDR1 and CDR2: LGHDT, YNNKEL (reference sequence). This CDR3 reads CASSPGPGDYGYTF. The CDR3 bases are TGTGCCAGCAGCCCCGGTCCAGGGGACTATGGCTACACCTTC.

CDR3 coding DNA: TGCGCCAGCAGCTTGGAATCGGGTCCCAACTATGGCTACACCTTC. It is translated as CASSLESGPNYGYTF. The chain recombines TRBV5-1 with TRBJ1-2; no definite D call. Germline lookup yields CDR1 SGHRS and CDR2 YFSETQ. CDR3 length: 15 amino acids. Trimming took off 0 bases at V and 2 bases at J, with 11 bases between the two ends.

The chain is built from TRBV7-9 and TRBJ1-1, with TRBD1 matching 7 bases. The germline V gene has CDR1 SEHNR and CDR2 FQNEAQ (reference sequence). The CDR3 runs 14 residues. Losses at the gene ends were 0 bases for V and 7 bases for J; bases not matched to a gene: 5. The CDR3 nucleotides read TGTGCCAGCAGCTTAGCTGGGACAGCCCTTGAAGCTTTCTTT. Translating gives CASSLAGTALEAFF.

The J gene is TRBJ2-3, the V gene TRBV27; possible D gene TRBD1, 5 bases. CDR3 length: 16 amino acids. V was trimmed by 4 bases and J by 0 bases, leaving 14 bases between them. The germline V gene encodes CDR1 MNHEY and CDR2 SMNVEV (reference sequence). DNA for the CDR3: TGTGCCAGCAGTTGGTTCGAGACAGACAGCACAGATACGCAGTATTTT. Amino acid sequence: CASSWFETDSTDTQYF.

CDR3 region: CASSAQGSTDTQYF. CDR3 in DNA: TGTGCCAGCAGCGCACAGGGTAGCACAGATACGCAGTATTTT. The chain has TRBV6-4 and TRBJ2-3; tentatively, D is TRBD1 (6 bases). Germline V lookup: CDR1 MRHNA, CDR2 SNTAGT. V gave up 6 bases and J gave up 0 bases, with 10 bases separating them. This CDR3 is built from 14 residues.

The chain carries TRBV11-3 and TRBJ2-1; TRBD2 matches at 7 bases. The CDR3 covers 16 residues. V shed 0 bases and J 0 bases; nucleotides not matched to a gene: 2. Germline V lookup: CDR1 SGHNT, CDR2 YENEEA. CDR3 amino acids: CASSLEGTTSYNEQFF. The CDR3, as DNA: TGTGCCAGCAGCTTAGAAGGGACTACCTCCTACAATGAGCAGTTCTTC.

The chain has TRBV5-1 and TRBJ2-3; no clear D. From germline, CDR1 is SGHRS and CDR2 YFSETQ. Trimming took off 4 bases at V and 0 bases at J, with 12 bases between the two ends. The CDR3 contains 15 residues. The CDR3 DNA follows: TGCGCCAGCAGCAACAAACACGACAGCACAGATACGCAGTATTTT. It codes for CASSNKHDSTDTQYF.

J is TRBJ2-5 and V is TRBV9; 10 nucleotides line up with TRBD2. The CDR3 has 15 amino acids. The germline V gene encodes CDR1 SGDLS and CDR2 YYNGEE. V was clipped by 7 bases and J by 2 bases; unmatched bases: 8. The CDR3 sequence is CASSVLAGSQETQYF. The CDR3 nucleotides read TGTGCCAGCTCAGTACTAGCGGGGAGTCAAGAGACCCAGTACTTC. The full variable domain, completed using reference TRBV9 and TRBJ2-5, is DSGVTQTPKHLITATGQRVTLRCSPRSGDLSVYWYQQSLDQGLQFLIQYYNGEERAKGNILERFSAQQFPDLHSELNLSSLELGDSALYFCASSVLAGSQETQYFGPGTRLLVL.

The rearrangement joins TRBV18 to TRBJ1-1, with 7 bases lining up with TRBD1. J gave up 4 bases and V 3 bases, and 2 bases lay outside the gene matches. From germline, CDR1 is KGHSH and CDR2 LQKENI. This CDR3 has 13 amino acids. In nucleotides, the CDR3 is TGTGCCAGCTCACCGCAGGGGGGCACTGAAGCTTTCTTT. This translates into CASSPQGGTEAFF.

The V gene is TRBV19, the J gene TRBJ2-1, with a tentative D call TRBD2 (6 bases). The V end was cut by 5 bases, the J end by 5 bases, with 16 bases between. Germline loops: CDR1 LNHDA, CDR2 SQIVND (reference sequence). This CDR3 is built from 15 residues. CDR3 loop: CASSPRGYSDNEQFF. The CDR3 nucleotides are TGTGCCAGTAGTCCCCGGGGGTACTCGGACAATGAGCAGTTCTTC.

The V and J genes are TRBV18 and TRBJ2-7; a weak D match, TRBD1 (5 bases). The CDR3 spans 13 residues. Germline loops: CDR1 KGHSH, CDR2 LQKENI. V lost 4 bases and J 4 bases, leaving 11 bases between the germline ends. CDR3 sequence: CASSLTQGYEQYF. Here the CDR3 DNA reads TGTGCCAGCTCACTAACGCAGGGATACGAGCAGTACTTC.

The table lists this clone with a few counts. The chain recombines TRBV27 with TRBJ2-7; TRBD2 matches at 11 bases. Germline assignment: CDR1 MNHEY and CDR2 SMNVEV (reference sequence). V lost 6 bases to trimming and J lost 0 bases; unmatched junction nucleotides: 10. The CDR3 loop spans 17 amino acids. CDR3 in amino acids: CASRSGTSGFYSYEQYF. CDR3 nucleotides: TGTGCCAGCAGGTCCGGGACTAGCGGCTTTTACTCCTACGAGCAGTACTTC.

This chain connects TRBV4-1 to TRBJ2-7, with 8 bases matching TRBD1. CDR1 and CDR2 from the germline V gene are MGHRA and YSYEKL. Unmatched junction bases numbered 7, after V lost 2 bases and J lost 4 bases. The CDR3 contains 15 residues. The CDR3 here is CASSQTGTGKYEQYF. CDR3 bases: TGCGCCAGCAGCCAAACCGGGACAGGAAAATACGAGCAGTACTTC.

The chain couples TRBV28 to TRBJ1-2; D gene unclear. The CDR3 totals 14 residues. Trimming shortened V by 2 bases and J by 3 bases, and 10 bases separated the two germline ends. Germline V lookup: CDR1 MDHEN, CDR2 SYDVKM. The CDR3 region is CASSLSSGDYGYTF. The CDR3 DNA reads TGTGCCAGCAGTTTAAGCTCCGGGGACTATGGCTACACCTTC.